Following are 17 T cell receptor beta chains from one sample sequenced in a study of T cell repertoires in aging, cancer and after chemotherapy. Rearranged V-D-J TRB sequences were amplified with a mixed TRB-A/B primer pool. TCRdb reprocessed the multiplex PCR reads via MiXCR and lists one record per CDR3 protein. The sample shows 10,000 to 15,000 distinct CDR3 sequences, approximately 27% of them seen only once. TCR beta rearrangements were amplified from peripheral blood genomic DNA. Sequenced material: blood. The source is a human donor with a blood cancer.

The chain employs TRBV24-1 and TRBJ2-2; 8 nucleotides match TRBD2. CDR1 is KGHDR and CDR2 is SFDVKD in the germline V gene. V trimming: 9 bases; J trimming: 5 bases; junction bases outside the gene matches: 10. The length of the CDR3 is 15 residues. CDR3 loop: CATGTRGRGTGELFF. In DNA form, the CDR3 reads TGTGCCACCGGGACTAGAGGGAGAGGTACCGGGGAGCTGTTTTTT.

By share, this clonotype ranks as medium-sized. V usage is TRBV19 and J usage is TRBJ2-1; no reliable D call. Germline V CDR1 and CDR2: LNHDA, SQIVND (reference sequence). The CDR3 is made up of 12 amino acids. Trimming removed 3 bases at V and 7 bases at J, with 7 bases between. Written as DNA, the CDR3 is TGTGCCAGTAGTATTCTGCCTAATGAGCAGTTCTTC. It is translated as CASSILPNEQFF.

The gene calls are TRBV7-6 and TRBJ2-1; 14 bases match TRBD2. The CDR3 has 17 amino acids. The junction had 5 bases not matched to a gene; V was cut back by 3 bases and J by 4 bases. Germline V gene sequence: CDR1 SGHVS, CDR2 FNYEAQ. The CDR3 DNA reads TGTGCCAGCAGCTTGGGCGGACTAGCGGGGGGATACAATGAGCAGTTCTTC. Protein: CASSLGGLAGGYNEQFF.

The CDR3: CASSIVSGTEAFF. The CDR3 coding sequence is TGTGCCAGTAGTATAGTATCTGGTACTGAAGCTTTCTTT. The chain carries TRBV19 and TRBJ1-1; D not resolved. CDR3 length: 13 residues. Trimming left V 1 base short and J 5 bases short, with 8 bases between. CDR1 is LNHDA and CDR2 is SQIVND in the germline V gene (reference sequence).

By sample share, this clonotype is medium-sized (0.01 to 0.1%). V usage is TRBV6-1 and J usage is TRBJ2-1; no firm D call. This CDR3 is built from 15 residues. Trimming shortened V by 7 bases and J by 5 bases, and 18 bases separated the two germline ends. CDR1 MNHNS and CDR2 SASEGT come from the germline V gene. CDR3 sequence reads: CASTPAGTPNNEQFF. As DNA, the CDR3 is TGTGCCAGCACCCCAGCAGGCACACCCAACAATGAGCAGTTCTTC.

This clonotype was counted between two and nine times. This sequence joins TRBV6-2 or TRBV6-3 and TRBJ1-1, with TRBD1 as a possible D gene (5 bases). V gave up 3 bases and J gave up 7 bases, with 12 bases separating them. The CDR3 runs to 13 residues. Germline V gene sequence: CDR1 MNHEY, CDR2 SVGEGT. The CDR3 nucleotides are TGTGCCAGCAGTTATCGGGGGGTTGTTGAAGCTTTCTTT. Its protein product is CASSYRGVVEAFF.

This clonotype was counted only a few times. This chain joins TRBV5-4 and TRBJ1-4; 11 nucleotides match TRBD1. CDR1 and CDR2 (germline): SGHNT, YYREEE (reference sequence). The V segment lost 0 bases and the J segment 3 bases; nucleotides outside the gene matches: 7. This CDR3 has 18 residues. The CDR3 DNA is TGTGCCAGCAGCTTGGGATTTGGACAGGGGGCACCTAATGAAAAACTGTTTTTT. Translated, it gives CASSLGFGQGAPNEKLFF.

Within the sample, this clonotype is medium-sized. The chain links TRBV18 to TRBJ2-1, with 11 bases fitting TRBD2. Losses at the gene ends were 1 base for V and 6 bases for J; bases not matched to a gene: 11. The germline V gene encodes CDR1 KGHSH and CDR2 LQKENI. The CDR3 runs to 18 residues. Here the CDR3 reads CASSPRTISGGAANEQFF. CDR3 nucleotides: TGTGCCAGCTCACCACGGACGATTAGCGGGGGGGCCGCCAATGAGCAGTTCTTC.

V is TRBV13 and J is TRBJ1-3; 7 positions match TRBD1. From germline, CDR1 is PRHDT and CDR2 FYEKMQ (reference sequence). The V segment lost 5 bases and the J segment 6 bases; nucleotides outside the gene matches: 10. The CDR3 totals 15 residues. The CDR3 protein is CASSLPRGLANTIYF. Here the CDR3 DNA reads TGTGCCAGCAGCCTTCCTAGGGGGCTAGCAAACACCATATATTTT. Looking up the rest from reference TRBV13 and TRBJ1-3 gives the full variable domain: AAGVIQSPRHLIKEKRETATLKCYPIPRHDTVYWYQQGPGQDPQFLISFYEKMQSDKGSIPDRFSAQQFSDYHSELNMSSLELGDSALYFCASSLPRGLANTIYFGEGSWLTVV.

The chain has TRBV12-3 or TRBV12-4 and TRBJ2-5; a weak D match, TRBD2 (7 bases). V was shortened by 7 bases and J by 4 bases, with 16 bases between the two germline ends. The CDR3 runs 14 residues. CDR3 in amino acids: CASNPRGGGETQYF. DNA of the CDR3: TGTGCCAGCAATCCGAGGGGGGGGGGAGAGACCCAGTACTTC.

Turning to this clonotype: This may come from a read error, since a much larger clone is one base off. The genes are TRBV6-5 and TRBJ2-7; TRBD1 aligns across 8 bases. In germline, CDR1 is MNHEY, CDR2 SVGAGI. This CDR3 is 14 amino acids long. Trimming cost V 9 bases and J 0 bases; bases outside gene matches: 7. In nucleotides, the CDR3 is TGTGCCAGTCATAAGGACAGGGCCTCCTACGAGCAGTACGTC. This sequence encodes CASHKDRASYEQYV.

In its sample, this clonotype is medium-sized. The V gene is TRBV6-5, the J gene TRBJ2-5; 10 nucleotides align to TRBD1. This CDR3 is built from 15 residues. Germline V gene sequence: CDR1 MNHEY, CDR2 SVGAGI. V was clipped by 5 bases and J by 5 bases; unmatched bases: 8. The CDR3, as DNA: TGTGCCAGCAGTCGGGGGACAGGGGTTTTGGAGACCCAGTACTTC. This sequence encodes CASSRGTGVLETQYF.

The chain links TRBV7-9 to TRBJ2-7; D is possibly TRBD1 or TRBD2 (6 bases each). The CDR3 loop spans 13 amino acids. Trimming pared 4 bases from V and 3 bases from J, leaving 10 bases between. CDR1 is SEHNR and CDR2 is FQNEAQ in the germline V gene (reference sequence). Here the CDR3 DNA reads TGTGCCAGCAGCTCTAGGGGGGTCTACGAGCAGTACTTC. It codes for CASSSRGVYEQYF.

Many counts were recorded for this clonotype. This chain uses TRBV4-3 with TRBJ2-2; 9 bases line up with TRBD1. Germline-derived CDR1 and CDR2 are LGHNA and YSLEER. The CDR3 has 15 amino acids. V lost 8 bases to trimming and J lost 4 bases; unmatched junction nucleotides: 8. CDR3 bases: TGCGCCAGCTGCCGGGACAGGGTGGCCACCGGGGAGCTGTTTTTT. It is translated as CASCRDRVATGELFF.

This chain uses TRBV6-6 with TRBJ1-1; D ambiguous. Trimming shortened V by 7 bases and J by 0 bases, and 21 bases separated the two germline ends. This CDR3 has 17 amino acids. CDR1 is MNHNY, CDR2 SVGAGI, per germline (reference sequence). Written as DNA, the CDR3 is TGTGCCAGCACTTCCTTACCCTTTGTCAGCCTGAACACTGAAGCTTTCTTT. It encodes CASTSLPFVSLNTEAFF.

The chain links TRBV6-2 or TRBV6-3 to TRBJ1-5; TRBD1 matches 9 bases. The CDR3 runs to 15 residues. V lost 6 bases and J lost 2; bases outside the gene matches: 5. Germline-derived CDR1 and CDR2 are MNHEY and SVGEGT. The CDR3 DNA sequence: TGTGCCAGCAGACGACAGGGGGGGGGCAATCAGCCCCAGCATTTT. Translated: CASRRQGGGNQPQHF.

As DNA, the CDR3 is TGCAGTGCTACGGTGGGTGGGGGGCGGCGCACAGATACGCAGTATTTT. Protein product: CSATVGGGRRTDTQYF. The rearrangement uses TRBV20-1 and TRBJ2-3; possibly TRBD1 or TRBD2 for D (6 bases each). CDR1 and CDR2 (germline): DFQATT, SNEGSKA (reference sequence). V lost 4 bases, J lost 1 base, and 18 bases lay in between. CDR3 length: 16 amino acids.